What follows are 10 T cell receptor beta chains derived from one specimen sequenced in a study of blood T cells in healthy people across ages. The authors ran a second PCR of 7 to 11 cycles using a sample-barcoded 5' primer and a J-beta primer mix. In TCRdb, the 5' RACE reads were re-called with MiXCR into one record per CDR3 protein. This table has 700,000 to 900,000 distinct CDR3 sequences, 25% to 30% appearing once. These same data were also listed under a study on T cells of mothers and their children.

Sequencing used blood. These receptors all stem from a boy aged 10-17 years in good health.

This clonotype was detected only a few times. The chain is built from TRBV7-2 and TRBJ1-5; D is uncertain. The CDR3 is 15 residues long. Germline CDR1 SGHTA, CDR2 FQGNSA. Trimming removed 1 base at V and 1 base at J, with 8 bases between. CDR3 DNA sequence: TGTGCCAGCAGCTTAGTGGTGGGAAGCAATCAGCCCCAGCATTTT. Amino acid sequence: CASSLVVGSNQPQHF.

As regards this clonotype: The germline gene is not matched at one end of the junction; a read error may be the cause. This rearrangement joins TRBV6-5 to TRBJ1-3; maybe TRBD1 (6 bases). The germline V gene has CDR1 MNHEY and CDR2 SVGAGI. This CDR3 region has 15 residues. The CDR3 is CASTYSQGPRNTIYF. The DNA of the CDR3 is TGTGCCAGCACTTACTCCCAGGGGCCAAGAAACACCATATATTTT.

The rearrangement uses TRBV10-3 and TRBJ2-7; either TRBD1 or TRBD2 may supply D (5 bases each). In germline, CDR1 is ENHRY, CDR2 SYGVKD. The V end lost 6 bases, the J end lost 3 bases, and 21 bases lay between the germline ends. The CDR3 length is 16 residues. Here the CDR3 DNA reads TGTGCCATCAGCCAAAGGGGAGCCAACCGAGACTACGAGCAGTACTTC. This sequence encodes CAISQRGANRDYEQYF.

The V call is TRBV5-5, the J call TRBJ2-3, with D unresolved. The CDR3 consists of 14 residues. Germline V gene lookup returns CDR1 SGHKS and CDR2 YYEKEE (reference sequence). V shed 0 bases and J shed 2 bases, with 7 bases lying between them. CDR3 region: CASSLESPTDTQYF. For the CDR3, the DNA is TGTGCCAGCAGCTTGGAGTCTCCCACAGATACGCAGTATTTT.

This clonotype showed up just a few times. This chain links TRBV7-3 with TRBJ2-3; 7 nucleotides match TRBD2. This CDR3 spans 15 amino acids. After removal of 1 base from V and 1 base from J, the junction contained 2 bases not matched to a gene. In germline, CDR1 is SGHTA, CDR2 FQGTGA. The CDR3 here is CASSLRTSGTDTQYF. The CDR3 region has the DNA TGTGCCAGCAGCTTAAGAACTAGCGGCACAGATACGCAGTATTTT.

Here the CDR3 reads CASSLGAGGRPTEAFF. In DNA, the CDR3 is TGTGCCAGCAGTTTAGGCGCAGGGGGCCGGCCCACTGAAGCTTTCTTT. The V gene is TRBV12-3 or TRBV12-4, the J gene TRBJ1-1, with 8 bases aligning to TRBD1. Trimming removed 1 base from V and 4 bases from J; junction bases left unmatched: 8. CDR3 length: 16 amino acids.

V is TRBV5-1 and J is TRBJ2-3; 7 bases map to TRBD2. V dropped 0 bases and J dropped 6; count of bases not matched to a gene: 7. CDR1 and CDR2 (germline): SGHRS, YFSETQ. This CDR3 is built from 15 residues. The CDR3 DNA is TGCGCCAGCAGCTTGGCTAGCGGACTCAGGGATACGCAGTATTTT. This codes for CASSLASGLRDTQYF.

The V call is TRBV29-1, the J call TRBJ1-1; the D is unclear. The CDR3 loop spans 11 amino acids. The V gene lost 1 base and the J gene lost 7 bases, with 7 bases spanning the gap. The germline CDR1 and CDR2 sequences are SQVTM and ANQGSEA. CDR3 in amino acids: CSVEAPSEAFF. The CDR3 nucleotides are TGCAGCGTTGAAGCCCCCAGTGAAGCTTTCTTT. The whole variable domain, remainder taken from reference TRBV29-1 and TRBJ1-1, is SAVISQKPSRDICQRGTSLTIQCQVDSQVTMMFWYRQQPGQSLTLIATANQGSEATYESGFVIDKFPISRPNLTFSTLTVSNMSPEDSSIYLCSVEAPSEAFFGQGTRLTVV.

In its sample, this clonotype was seen a few times. The V gene is TRBV6-5, the J gene TRBJ2-5, with 9 bases fitting TRBD2. The better agreement between TRBJ2-1 and the DNA end casts doubt on the J call. The CDR3 runs to 16 residues. CDR1 is MNHEY, CDR2 SVGAGI, per germline. Here the CDR3 DNA reads TGTGCCAGCAGTATCTTCATAGCGGGGGACAACAATGAGCAGTTCTTC. It codes for CASSIFIAGDNNEQFF.

About this clonotype: One junction end does not reproduce the germline sequence, and a read error may be involved. The chain combines TRBV5-1 with TRBJ1-1; D is ambiguous. Germline V gene sequence: CDR1 SGHRS, CDR2 YFSETQ. This CDR3 comprises 15 residues. CDR3 DNA: TGCGCCAGCAACTTGGAGTGGGTCGCGAACACTGAAGCTTTCTTT. Protein sequence: CASNLEWVANTEAFF. Supplemented by reference TRBV5-1 and TRBJ1-1, the full variable domain reads KAGVTQTPRYLIKTRGQQVTLSCSPISGHRSVSWYQQTPGQGLQFLFEYFSETQRNKGNFPGRFSGRQFSNSRSEMNVSTLELGDSALYLCASNLEWVANTEAFFGQGTRLTVV.